The next 20 T cell receptor beta chains were all read from a single sample in a study of identical twins. TCRdb itself ran the 5' RACE reads through MiXCR, one entry per CDR3 protein. Seen here are approximately 220,000 distinct CDR3 sequences, 7.5% observed once, and the top ten hold about 2%. These same records also appear under a second study, on yellow fever vaccine responses in identical twins.

Input material: memory (CD45RO+) T cells sorted from blood. The receptors derive from a woman aged 18-29 years in good health.

There are many counts of this clonotype. A much larger clone sits a single nucleotide away, making a read error possible. The chain has TRBV15 and TRBJ2-2, with D possibly TRBD1 on 5 matching bases. In germline, CDR1 is LNHNV, CDR2 YYDKDF (reference sequence). V shed 1 base and J shed 1 base, with 7 bases lying between them. The CDR3 runs 15 residues. The chain's CDR3 is CATSRGDRNTGELFF. DNA for the CDR3: TGTGCCACCAGCAGAGGAGACAGGAACACCGGGGAGCTGTTTTTT.

The chain is built from TRBV29-1 and TRBJ2-7, with D hard to call. This CDR3 region has 12 residues. Trimming took off 7 bases at V and 6 bases at J, with 16 bases between the two ends. Per germline, CDR1 SQVTM and CDR2 ANQGSEA. The DNA for the CDR3 is TGCAGCGCGAACGAAAATACCGGCGAGCAGTACTTC. Translation gives CSANENTGEQYF.

This clonotype was seen a handful of times. This sequence joins TRBV27 and TRBJ2-5, with TRBD1 matching over 8 bases. CDR1 is MNHEY, CDR2 SMNVEV, per germline (reference sequence). The CDR3 consists of 13 residues. J was trimmed by 4 bases and V by 6 bases; bases with no gene match: 4. The CDR3 reads CASRTGVRETQYF. CDR3 in DNA: TGTGCCAGCAGGACAGGGGTCCGAGAGACCCAGTACTTC.

To note about this clonotype: At one boundary the junction diverges from the germline segment, which might be a read error. The CDR3 bases are TGTGGCAGCAGTTACCCCTCCGACAGGGGCAAAAACATTCAGTACTTC. This encodes CGSSYPSDRGKNIQYF. The chain has TRBV6-5 and TRBJ2-4; 8 nucleotides line up with TRBD1. The CDR3 runs 16 residues. CDR1 MNHEY and CDR2 SVGAGI come from the germline V gene.

This clonotype was counted many times. The V gene is TRBV2, the J gene TRBJ2-1; D possibly matches TRBD1 or TRBD2 (5 bases each). CDR3 length equals 15 residues. Between the trimmed V and J ends, which lost 4 bases and 5 bases, there was a span of 15 bases. In germline, CDR1 is SNHLY, CDR2 FYNNEI. CDR3 sequence (DNA): TGTGCCAGCAGTGCTGGGACCCCACCGAACAATGAGCAGTTCTTC. This gives the protein CASSAGTPPNNEQFF. The entire variable domain, with the rest obtained from reference TRBV2 and TRBJ2-1, is as follows: EPEVTQTPSHQVTQMGQEVILRCVPISNHLYFYWYRQILGQKVEFLVSFYNNEISEKSEIFDDQFSVERPDGSNFTLKIRSTKLEDSAMYFCASSAGTPPNNEQFFGPGTRLTVL.

This clonotype occurred many times. The chain links TRBV29-1 to TRBJ2-2; D remains unclear. V was cut by 4 bases and J by 2 bases, with 14 bases left in between. Per germline, CDR1 SQVTM and CDR2 ANQGSEA. The CDR3 sequence is 15 residues long. The CDR3: CSVAISQVNTGELFF. The CDR3 bases are TGCAGCGTTGCGATTTCGCAGGTTAACACCGGGGAGCTGTTTTTT.

This chain uses TRBV19 with TRBJ2-5, with D unresolved. The V end was cut by 3 bases, the J end by 5 bases, with 10 bases between. This CDR3 is built from 13 residues. Per germline, CDR1 LNHDA and CDR2 SQIVND (reference sequence). The CDR3 bases are TGTGCCAGTAGTATTCGCGTGGCCGAGACCCAGTACTTC. It yields the protein CASSIRVAETQYF.

In its sample, this clonotype was seen a few times. The CDR3 coding sequence is TGTGCCACTACGGACAGGGAGAACTATGGCTACACCTTC. Amino acids: CATTDRENYGYTF. The chain joins TRBV10-3 to TRBJ1-2; 8 bases agree with TRBD1. Germline V lookup: CDR1 ENHRY, CDR2 SYGVKD. This CDR3 spans 13 amino acids. The trim removed 10 bases at V and 2 bases at J, leaving 6 bases unmatched.

The V call is TRBV7-6, the J call TRBJ2-1; TRBD1 or TRBD2 may be the D gene (5 bases each). The V gene lost 4 bases and the J gene lost 0 bases, with 13 bases spanning the gap. This CDR3 is built from 16 residues. CDR1 and CDR2 from the germline V gene are SGHVS and FNYEAQ. Here the CDR3 reads CASSSRAGSSYNEQFF. The CDR3 DNA is TGTGCCAGCAGCTCCCGCGCAGGGAGCTCCTACAATGAGCAGTTCTTC.

This clonotype was recorded many times. The chain combines TRBV7-6 with TRBJ2-1, with 8 bases identical to TRBD2. CDR3 length equals 17 residues. CDR1 SGHVS and CDR2 FNYEAQ come from the germline V gene. V was clipped by 1 base and J by 2 bases; unmatched bases: 7. CDR3 in amino acids: CASSLEGGRRAYNEQFF. Written as DNA, the CDR3 is TGTGCCAGCAGCTTAGAGGGCGGGAGGAGGGCCTACAATGAGCAGTTCTTC. Full variable domain (outside the CDR3, taken from reference TRBV7-6 and TRBJ2-1): GAGVSQSPRYKVTKRGQDVALRCDPISGHVSLYWYRQALGQGPEFLTYFNYEAQQDKSGLPNDRFSAERPEGSISTLTIQRTEQRDSAMYRCASSLEGGRRAYNEQFFGPGTRLTVL.

This clonotype was recorded a few times. The rearrangement joins TRBV6-5 to TRBJ1-1, with 7 bases fitting TRBD1. The CDR3 runs to 14 residues. The junction had 7 bases not matched to a gene; V was cut back by 4 bases and J by 5 bases. The V gene's germline CDR1 is MNHEY and CDR2 SVGAGI. CDR3 coding DNA: TGTGCCAGCAGTTCCCCAGGGGGAAGGACTGAAGCTTTCTTT. It is translated as CASSSPGGRTEAFF.

There are a few counts of this clonotype. The chain couples TRBV7-6 to TRBJ2-5, with a weak D call TRBD1 (5 bases). This CDR3 has 15 residues. The ends were cut back, 1 base at V and 2 bases at J, with 11 bases in the middle. CDR1 is SGHVS, CDR2 FNYEAQ, per germline. As DNA, the CDR3 is TGTGCCAGCAGCTTAGATCAGGGTCGGCAAGAGACCCAGTACTTC. Protein: CASSLDQGRQETQYF.

This clonotype was recorded many times. This sequence joins TRBV29-1 and TRBJ2-5, with TRBD2 as a possible D gene (6 bases). The length of the CDR3 is 15 residues. Germline CDR1 and CDR2: SQVTM and ANQGSEA. V was trimmed by 1 base and J by 5 bases, leaving 17 bases between them. Here the CDR3 DNA reads TGCAGCGTTGAAGGGGGAGGACTTGCTGGGGAGACCCAGTACTTC. This translates into CSVEGGGLAGETQYF.

This clonotype was seen repeatedly, ten times or more. The genes are TRBV7-9 and TRBJ2-3; 7 bases are shared with TRBD1. This CDR3 contains 15 residues. The V segment lost 4 bases and the J segment 2 bases; nucleotides outside the gene matches: 6. Germline V CDR1 and CDR2: SEHNR, FQNEAQ (reference sequence). CDR3 bases: TGTGCCAGCAGCTCGCGGACAGGATCCACAGATACGCAGTATTTT. It yields the protein CASSSRTGSTDTQYF.

This clonotype was observed at least ten times. This sequence joins TRBV5-1 and TRBJ2-2, with 7 bases matching TRBD1. J lost 2 bases, V lost 4 bases, and 8 bases had no gene match. Germline V gene data show CDR1 as SGHRS and CDR2 as YFSETQ. The CDR3 length is 16 residues. The CDR3 loop is CASSKGDSENTGELFF. The CDR3 DNA reads as TGCGCCAGCAGCAAAGGGGACAGCGAAAACACCGGGGAGCTGTTTTTT.

This rearrangement joins TRBV15 to TRBJ2-1, with no clear D. The CDR3 is 13 residues long. Trimming took 2 bases from V and 11 from J, leaving 13 bases between them. The germline V gene has CDR1 LNHNV and CDR2 YYDKDF (reference sequence). Here the CDR3 DNA reads TGTGCCACCAGCAGACCCAAAACTCCTCAGCAGTTCTTC. This sequence encodes CATSRPKTPQQFF.

The chain employs TRBV19 and TRBJ2-5; 7 bases line up with TRBD1. This CDR3 has 13 residues. CDR1 and CDR2 from the germline V gene are LNHDA and SQIVND (reference sequence). V was pared by 7 bases and J by 7 bases, with 9 bases of the junction left unmatched. CDR3 sequence reads: CASTQGGFGTQYF. Here the CDR3 DNA reads TGTGCCAGTACCCAAGGGGGCTTCGGGACCCAGTACTTC.

In this sample, this clonotype turned up many times. This chain joins TRBV5-1 and TRBJ2-4, with 8 bases that match TRBD1. CDR1 and CDR2 from the germline V gene are SGHRS and YFSETQ. The ends lost 1 base at V and 7 bases at J; junction bases unmatched: 7. This CDR3 contains 15 residues. The CDR3 coding sequence is TGCGCCAGCAGCTTGCCCCTGGACAGGGTGAACATTCAGTACTTC. It translates to CASSLPLDRVNIQYF.

This clonotype occurred a few times. The gene calls are TRBV4-3 and TRBJ2-5; maybe TRBD1 (6 bases). Trimming took 2 bases from V and 1 from J, leaving 11 bases between them. CDR3 length: 15 amino acids. The germline CDR1 and CDR2 sequences are LGHNA and YSLEER. This CDR3 reads CASSQQGQPQETQYF. The CDR3 DNA follows: TGCGCCAGCAGCCAACAAGGACAGCCCCAAGAGACCCAGTACTTC.

The table lists this clonotype with a few counts. This chain joins TRBV15 and TRBJ2-2; TRBD2 aligns across 8 bases. The J segment lost 2 bases and the V segment lost 1 base, leaving 3 bases of the junction unmatched. In germline, CDR1 is LNHNV, CDR2 YYDKDF (reference sequence). The CDR3 loop spans 16 amino acids. In DNA form, the CDR3 reads TGTGCCACCAGCAGAGGAGCGGGAGCAAACACCGGGGAGCTGTTTTTT. Protein product: CATSRGAGANTGELFF.